This TCR beta chain originates from a study of T cells in Graves' hyperthyroidism and ophthalmopathy. Study observations and caveats: Blood also contained most expanded thyroid clonotypes above 0.001.

Regions amplified from RNA transcripts were the TCR beta CDR3 regions. Primed by the HTBI set, a first-round RT-PCR was run on the TCR CDR3. TCRdb re-called the multiplex PCR reads with MiXCR, one entry per CDR3 protein. The sample comprises roughly 400,000 distinct CDR3 sequences, 20% to 25% of which are singletons, and about 73% rests with the top ten. About this clonotype: Its antigen is undetermined.

Each patient was aged 18 to 65 and had newly diagnosed hyperthyroidism of under 2 months' duration. The study left out patients who had uncontrolled infection, other autoimmune disease, pregnancy or lactation. The sample consisted of blood. This sequence originates from a man aged 50-59 years with Graves' hyperthyroidism.

CDR3: CASSVDQFTDTQYF. CDR3 DNA sequence: TGTGCCAGCAGCGTAGACCAGTTCACAGATACGCAGTATTTT. The V and J genes are TRBV9 and TRBJ2-3; D ambiguous. The CDR3 spans 14 residues. V shed 0 bases and J shed 2 bases, with 7 bases lying between them. Germline CDR1 SGDLS, CDR2 YYNGEE.